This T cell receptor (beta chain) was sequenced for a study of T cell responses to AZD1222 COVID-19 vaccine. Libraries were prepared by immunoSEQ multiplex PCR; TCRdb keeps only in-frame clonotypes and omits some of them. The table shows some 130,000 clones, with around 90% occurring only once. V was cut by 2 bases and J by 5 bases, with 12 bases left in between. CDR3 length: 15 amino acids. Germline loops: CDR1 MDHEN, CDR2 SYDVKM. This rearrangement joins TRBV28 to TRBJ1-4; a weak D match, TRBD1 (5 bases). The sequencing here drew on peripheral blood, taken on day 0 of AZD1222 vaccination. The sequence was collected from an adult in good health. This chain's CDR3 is CASSLNWGSNEKLFF. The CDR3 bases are TGTGCCAGCAGTTTAAATTGGGGGTCAAATGAAAAACTGTTTTTT.